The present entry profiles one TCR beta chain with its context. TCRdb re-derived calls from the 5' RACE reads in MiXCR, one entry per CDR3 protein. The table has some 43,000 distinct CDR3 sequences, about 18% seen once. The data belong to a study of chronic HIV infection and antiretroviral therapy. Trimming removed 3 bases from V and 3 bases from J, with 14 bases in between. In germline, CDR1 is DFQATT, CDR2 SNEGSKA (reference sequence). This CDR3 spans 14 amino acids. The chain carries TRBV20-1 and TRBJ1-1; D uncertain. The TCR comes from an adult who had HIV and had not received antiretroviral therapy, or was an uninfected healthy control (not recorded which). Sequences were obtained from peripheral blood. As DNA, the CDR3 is TGCAGTGCTAGCTCGACAATAATTTACACTGAAGCTTTCTTT. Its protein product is CSASSTIIYTEAFF.